This T cell receptor beta chain was documented in a study of blood T cell repertoires in COVID-19. Study context: The cDNA or gDNA used as material had been derived from T cells, B-cell-depleted T cells, or PBMCs.

Libraries were prepared by immunoSEQ multiplex PCR; TCRdb keeps only in-frame clonotypes and omits some of them. The sample holds about 260,000 clones; 85% are singletons and the top ten take 10% to 15%. CDR1 MNHEY and CDR2 SVGEGT come from the germline V gene. The CDR3 runs 13 residues. V lost 5 bases to trimming and J lost 1 base, with 6 bases between them. This chain links TRBV6-2 or TRBV6-3 with TRBJ2-4; D is unresolved. This receptor was identified in a human donor in a cohort sampled during active COVID-19. The material sequenced was peripheral blood. The DNA of the CDR3 is TGTGCCAGCAGTACTAATGCCAAAAACATTCAGTACTTC. Translated, it gives CASSTNAKNIQYF.